This T cell receptor (beta chain) originates from a study of blood T cells in healthy people across ages. Whole-study results and caveats: Unsorted PBMC input precluded a conclusive naive versus antigen-experienced comparison.

The germline gives CDR1 SEHNR, CDR2 FQNEAQ (reference sequence). CDR3 length: 16 amino acids. The V gene end was trimmed by 5 bases and the J gene end by 15 bases; junction bases not matched to a gene: 14. Primers used in a second PCR of about 7 to 12 cycles were a sample-barcoded 5' primer and a J-beta primer mix. The study obtained at least 3 million CDR3-containing paired-end reads from every sample. TCRdb processed the 5' RACE reads anew with MiXCR; each CDR3 protein has one entry. The top ten clones hold about 27% of a sample with 800,000 to 900,000 distinct CDR3 sequences, 62% of them seen once. For this clonotype: The antigen remains unidentified.

Donors were healthy Caucasian individuals from Russia aged roughly 6 to 90. This sequence was found in a man under 40 in good health. V is TRBV7-9 and J is TRBJ2-1; 15 positions agree with TRBD2. Material for sequencing was blood. The CDR3 is CASSPVPGLAGGPRFF. CDR3 bases: TGTGCCAGCAGCCCCGTCCCGGGACTAGCGGGGGGACCCAGGTTCTTC. Full variable domain (remainder filled in from reference TRBV7-9 and TRBJ2-1): DTGVSQNPRHKITKRGQNVTFRCDPISEHNRLYWYRQTLGQGPEFLTYFQNEAQLEKSRLLSDRFSAERPKGSFSTLEIQRTEQGDSAMYLCASSPVPGLAGGPRFFGPGTRLTVL.